This entry concerns a single TCR beta chain. The repertoire was sequenced with immunoSEQ multiplex PCR; TCRdb's copy has only in-frame clones and lacks some. Among more than 90,000 clones, under 95% were seen once, and the ten largest hold approximately 3.5%. Time point specified: peripheral blood 6 weeks after treatment start. This sample stems from a study of PD-L1 blockade in urothelial cancer. Whole-study context: Male sex and bladder-origin urothelial cancer were recorded for about nine tenths of the roughly 29 patients.

The CDR3 consists of 13 residues. Looked up from germline, CDR1 is SGHTA and CDR2 is FQGNSA. The V end was cut by 1 base, the J end by 4 bases, with 5 bases between. Sequenced here: PBMCs, sampled around atezolizumab (anti-PD-L1) treatment. This TCR derives from a man aged 55 to 70 with urothelial cancer. The rearrangement joins TRBV7-2 to TRBJ1-3; no definite D call. The CDR3 sequence: CASSLVAGNTIYF. CDR3 DNA: TGTGCCAGCAGCTTAGTCGCGGGAAACACCATATATTTT. Full variable domain (remainder filled in from reference TRBV7-2 and TRBJ1-3): GAGVSQSPSNKVTEKGKDVELRCDPISGHTALYWYRQSLGQGLEFLIYFQGNSAPDKSGLPSDRFSAERTGGSVSTLTIQRTQQEDSAVYLCASSLVAGNTIYFGEGSWLTVV.